Below, 15 T cell receptor beta chains from the same sample are listed, as sequenced in a study of blood T cell repertoires in COVID-19. Sequencing used immunoSEQ multiplex PCR; TCRdb keeps in-frame clones, though not all of them. Among about 58,000 clones listed, more than 60% were seen once. The sequenced sample consisted of peripheral blood. The receptors were gathered from a human donor in a cohort sampled during active COVID-19.

V usage is TRBV27 and J usage is TRBJ1-1; D remains ambiguous. The CDR3 is 15 amino acids. Trimming removed 2 bases at V and 2 bases at J, with 12 bases between. The germline CDR1 and CDR2 sequences are MNHEY and SMNVEV (reference sequence). The CDR3 DNA reads as TGTGCCAGCAGTTTAAGAGCTGCGAGTAACACTGAAGCTTTCTTT. Translating gives CASSLRAASNTEAFF.

The genes are TRBV6-5 and TRBJ2-7, with a possible D match to TRBD1 (5 bases). The V gene lost 0 bases and the J gene lost 4 bases, with 13 bases spanning the gap. Per the germline V gene, CDR1 is MNHEY and CDR2 is SVGAGI. This CDR3 contains 15 residues. The CDR3 region is CASSYSYRPDYEQYF. The CDR3 coding sequence is TGTGCCAGCAGTTACTCGTACAGGCCAGATTACGAGCAGTACTTC.

V is TRBV11-2 and J is TRBJ1-1; 7 bases match TRBD1. From germline, CDR1 is SGHAT and CDR2 FQNNGV. V shed 0 bases, J shed 1 base, and the junction held 8 bases outside the gene matches. The CDR3 loop spans 17 amino acids. The CDR3 DNA follows: TGTGCCAGCAGCTTAGATCAGGTCTACAGGGGGAACACTGAAGCTTTCTTT. Amino acid sequence: CASSLDQVYRGNTEAFF.

This clone was counted between two and nine times. This chain joins TRBV27 and TRBJ2-7, with 8 bases that match TRBD1. The CDR3 runs 13 residues. The trim removed 5 bases at V and 3 bases at J, leaving 3 bases unmatched. The germline gives CDR1 MNHEY, CDR2 SMNVEV (reference sequence). The CDR3 DNA is TGTGCCAGCAGTGGGGGACAGGACTACGAGCAGTACTTC. This sequence encodes CASSGGQDYEQYF.

The rearrangement uses TRBV27 and TRBJ2-7; a weak D match, TRBD2 (6 bases). The V gene lost 2 bases and the J gene lost 0 bases, with 11 bases spanning the gap. Germline V lookup: CDR1 MNHEY, CDR2 SMNVEV (reference sequence). The CDR3 is 15 amino acids. The CDR3 reads CASSLTSLSSYEQYF. CDR3 nucleotides: TGTGCCAGCAGTTTAACTAGCCTTAGCTCCTACGAGCAGTACTTC.

The CDR3 sequence: CAWNPGQGSHEQYF. The DNA of the CDR3 is TGTGCCTGGAACCCCGGACAGGGTAGCCACGAGCAGTACTTC. The rearrangement uses TRBV30 and TRBJ2-7; 8 nucleotides agree with TRBD1. The J segment lost 5 bases and the V segment lost 4 bases, leaving 10 bases of the junction unmatched. The germline V gene encodes CDR1 GTSNPN and CDR2 SVGIG (reference sequence). The CDR3 extends over 14 amino acids.

The chain joins TRBV30 to TRBJ2-7; 10 nucleotides agree with TRBD1. After removal of 2 bases from V and 3 bases from J, the junction contained 4 bases not matched to a gene. Germline loops: CDR1 GTSNPN, CDR2 SVGIG (reference sequence). This CDR3 is built from 14 residues. CDR3 nucleotide sequence: TGTGCCTGGAGTAAAGGGGACAGGGGCTACGAGCAGTACTTC. This sequence encodes CAWSKGDRGYEQYF. Filled out from reference TRBV30 and TRBJ2-7, the complete variable domain reads SQTIHQWPATLVQPVGSPLSLECTVEGTSNPNLYWYRQAAGRGLQLLFYSVGIGQISSEVPQNLSASRPQDRQFILSSKKLLLSDSGFYLCAWSKGDRGYEQYFGPGTRLTVT.

V is TRBV25-1 and J is TRBJ2-7; TRBD1 aligns across 8 bases. In germline, CDR1 is MGHDK, CDR2 SYGVNS. The CDR3 extends over 14 amino acids. V trimming: 4 bases; J trimming: 0 bases; junction bases outside the gene matches: 2. CDR3 DNA: TGTGCCAGCAGTGGGGACAGGTTCTCCTACGAGCAGTACTTC. Protein: CASSGDRFSYEQYF.

The chain is built from TRBV19 and TRBJ1-1; D gene unclear. V gave up 4 bases and J gave up 0 bases, with 15 bases separating them. Germline CDR1 is LNHDA and CDR2 is SQIVND (reference sequence). This CDR3 comprises 16 residues. The CDR3 DNA reads as TGTGCCAGTAGTAAGAGACCCGGGATCATGAACACTGAAGCTTTCTTT. Translation gives CASSKRPGIMNTEAFF.

The chain employs TRBV6-6 and TRBJ1-1, with D maybe TRBD1 (6 bases). The CDR3 consists of 13 residues. Germline values: CDR1 MNHNY, CDR2 SVGAGI (reference sequence). Trimming cost V 0 bases and J 5 bases, with 7 bases left between them. As DNA, the CDR3 is TGTGCCAGCAGTTACTCGAGGGGGACTGAAGCTTTCTTT. It specifies CASSYSRGTEAFF.

J is TRBJ2-4 and V is TRBV7-9; TRBD1 agrees at 9 bases. This CDR3 is built from 15 residues. Germline V lookup: CDR1 SEHNR, CDR2 FQNEAQ (reference sequence). J lost 4 bases, V lost 1 base, and 2 bases had no gene match. The CDR3 reads CASSLVGQGKNIQYF. For the CDR3, the DNA is TGTGCCAGCAGCTTAGTGGGACAGGGAAAAAACATTCAGTACTTC.

In DNA form, the CDR3 reads TGTGCCAGCAGCCCATACAGGAGTTACGAGCAGTACTTC. Translation gives CASSPYRSYEQYF. The rearrangement uses TRBV7-2 and TRBJ2-7, with D maybe TRBD1 (5 bases). Trimming pared 5 bases from V and 4 bases from J, leaving 12 bases between. Germline V lookup: CDR1 SGHTA, CDR2 FQGNSA. This CDR3 comprises 13 residues.

This clone has only one observation. The chain links TRBV13 to TRBJ2-7; 13 nucleotides line up with TRBD2. Germline V gives CDR1 PRHDT, CDR2 FYEKMQ (reference sequence). This CDR3 spans 14 amino acids. J was trimmed by 4 bases and V by 5 bases; bases with no gene match: 2. CDR3 sequence reads: CASSQLAGGYEQYF. In DNA, the CDR3 is TGTGCCAGCAGCCAACTAGCGGGAGGGTACGAGCAGTACTTC. The whole variable domain, filled in from reference TRBV13 and TRBJ2-7, reads AAGVIQSPRHLIKEKRETATLKCYPIPRHDTVYWYQQGPGQDPQFLISFYEKMQSDKGSIPDRFSAQQFSDYHSELNMSSLELGDSALYFCASSQLAGGYEQYFGPGTRLTVT.

V is TRBV12-5 and J is TRBJ1-1; 8 bases agree with TRBD1. Trimming removed 5 bases from V and 3 bases from J; junction bases left unmatched: 5. The CDR3 loop spans 14 amino acids. Germline values: CDR1 LGHNT, CDR2 FRNRAP. CDR3 coding DNA: TGTGCTAGTGGTCCCGGACAGGGCTACACTGAAGCTTTCTTT. Protein product: CASGPGQGYTEAFF.

V gene TRBV4-1 combines with J gene TRBJ2-7, with D possibly matching TRBD2 (6 bases). With 4 bases removed from V and 2 bases from J, the gap between germline ends came to 9 bases. CDR3 length equals 13 residues. Germline V gene data show CDR1 as MGHRA and CDR2 as YSYEKL. The CDR3 here is CASSRDWTYEQYF. The CDR3 bases are TGCGCCAGCAGCCGGGACTGGACCTACGAGCAGTACTTC.